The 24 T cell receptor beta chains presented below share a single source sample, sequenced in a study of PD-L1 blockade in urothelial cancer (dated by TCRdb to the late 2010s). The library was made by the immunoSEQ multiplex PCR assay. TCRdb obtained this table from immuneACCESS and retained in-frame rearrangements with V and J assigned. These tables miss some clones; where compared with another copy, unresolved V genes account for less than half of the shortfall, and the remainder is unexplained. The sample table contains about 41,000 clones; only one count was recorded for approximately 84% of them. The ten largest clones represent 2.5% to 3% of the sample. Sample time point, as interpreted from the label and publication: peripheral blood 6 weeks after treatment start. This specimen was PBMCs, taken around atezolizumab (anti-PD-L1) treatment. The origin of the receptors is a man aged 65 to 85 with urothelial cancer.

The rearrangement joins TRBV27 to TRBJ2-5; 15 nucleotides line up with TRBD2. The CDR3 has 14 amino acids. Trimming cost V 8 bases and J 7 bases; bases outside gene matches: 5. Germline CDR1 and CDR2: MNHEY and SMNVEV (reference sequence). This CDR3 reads CASRRTSGRGTQYF. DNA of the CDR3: TGTGCCAGCCGAAGGACTAGCGGGAGGGGGACCCAGTACTTC.

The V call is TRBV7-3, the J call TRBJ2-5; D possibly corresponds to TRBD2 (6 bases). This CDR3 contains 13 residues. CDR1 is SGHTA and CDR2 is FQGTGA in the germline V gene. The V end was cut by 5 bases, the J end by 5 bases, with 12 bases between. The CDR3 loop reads CASSPGREETQYF. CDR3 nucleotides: TGTGCCAGCAGCCCCGGACGGGAGGAGACCCAGTACTTC.

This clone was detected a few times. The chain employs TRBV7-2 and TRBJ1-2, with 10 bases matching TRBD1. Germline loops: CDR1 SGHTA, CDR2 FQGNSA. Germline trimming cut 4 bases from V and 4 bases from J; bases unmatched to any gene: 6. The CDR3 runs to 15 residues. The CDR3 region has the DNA TGTGCCAGCAGCTCATATAGGACAGGGGGCTATGGCTACACCTTC. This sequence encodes CASSSYRTGGYGYTF.

In nucleotides, the CDR3 is TGTGCCAGCAGTTCCCTAGCGGGAGGGCCTTGGAATGAGCAGTTCTTC. It encodes CASSSLAGGPWNEQFF. V gene TRBV28 combines with J gene TRBJ2-1; 12 bases align to TRBD2. V lost 4 bases and J lost 7; bases outside the gene matches: 8. CDR1 and CDR2 from the germline V gene are MDHEN and SYDVKM. This CDR3 is built from 16 residues.

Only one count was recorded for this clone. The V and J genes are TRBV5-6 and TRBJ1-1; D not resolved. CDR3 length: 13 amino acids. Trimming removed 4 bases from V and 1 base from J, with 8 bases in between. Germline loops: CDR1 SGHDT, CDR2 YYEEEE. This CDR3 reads CASSPGPNTEAFF. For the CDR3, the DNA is TGTGCCAGCAGCCCGGGTCCGAACACTGAAGCTTTCTTT. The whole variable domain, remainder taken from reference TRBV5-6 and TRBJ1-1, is DAGVTQSPTHLIKTRGQQVTLRCSPKSGHDTVSWYQQALGQGPQFIFQYYEEEERQRGNFPDRFSGHQFPNYSSELNVNALLLGDSALYLCASSPGPNTEAFFGQGTRLTVV.

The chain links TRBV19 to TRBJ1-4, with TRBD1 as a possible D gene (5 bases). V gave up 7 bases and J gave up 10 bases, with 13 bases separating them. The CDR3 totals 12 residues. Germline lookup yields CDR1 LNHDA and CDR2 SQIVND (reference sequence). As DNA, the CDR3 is TGTGCCAGTACCAGGGTGACCGGAAAACTGTTTTTT. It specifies CASTRVTGKLFF. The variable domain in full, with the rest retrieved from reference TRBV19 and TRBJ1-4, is DGGITQSPKYLFRKEGQNVTLSCEQNLNHDAMYWYRQDPGQGLRLIYYSQIVNDFQKGDIAEGYSVSREKKESFPLTVTSAQKNPTAFYLCASTRVTGKLFFGSGTQLSVL.

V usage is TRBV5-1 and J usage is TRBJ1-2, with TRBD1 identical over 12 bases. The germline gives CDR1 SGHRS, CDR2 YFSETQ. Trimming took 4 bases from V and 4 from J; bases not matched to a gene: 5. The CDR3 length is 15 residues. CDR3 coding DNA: TGCGCCAGCAGCCCGGGACAGGGGGCGAGCTATGGCTACACCTTC. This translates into CASSPGQGASYGYTF.

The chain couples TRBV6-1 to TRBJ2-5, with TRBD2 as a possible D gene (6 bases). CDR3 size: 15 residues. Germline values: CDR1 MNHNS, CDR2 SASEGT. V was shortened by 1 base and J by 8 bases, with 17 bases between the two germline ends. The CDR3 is CASSEGGAGRRTQYF. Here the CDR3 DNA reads TGTGCCAGCAGTGAAGGAGGGGCGGGGAGACGAACCCAGTACTTC.

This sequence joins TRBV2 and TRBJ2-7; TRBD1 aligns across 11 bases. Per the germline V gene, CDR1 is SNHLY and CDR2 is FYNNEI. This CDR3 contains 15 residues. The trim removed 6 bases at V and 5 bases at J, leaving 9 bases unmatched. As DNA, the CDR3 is TGTGCCAGCAGGGAATGGACAGGGGGCCTTAACGAGCAGTACTTC. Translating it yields CASREWTGGLNEQYF.

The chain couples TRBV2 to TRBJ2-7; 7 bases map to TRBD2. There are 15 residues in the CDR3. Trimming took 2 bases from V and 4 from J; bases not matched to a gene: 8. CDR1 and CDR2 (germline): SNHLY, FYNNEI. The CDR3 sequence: CASSEYGGSGYEQYF. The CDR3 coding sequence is TGTGCCAGCAGTGAATACGGCGGGAGTGGATACGAGCAGTACTTC.

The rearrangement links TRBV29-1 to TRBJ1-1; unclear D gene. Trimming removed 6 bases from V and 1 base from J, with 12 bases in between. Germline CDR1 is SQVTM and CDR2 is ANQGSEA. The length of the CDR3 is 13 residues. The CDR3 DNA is TGCAGCGTGGCGGGCCACCAGAACACTGAAGCTTTCTTT. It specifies CSVAGHQNTEAFF.

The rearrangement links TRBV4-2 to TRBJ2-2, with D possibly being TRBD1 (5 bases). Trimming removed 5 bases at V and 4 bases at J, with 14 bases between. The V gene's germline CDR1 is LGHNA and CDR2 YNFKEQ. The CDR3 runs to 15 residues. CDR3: CASSAPQGGTGELFF. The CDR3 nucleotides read TGTGCCAGCAGCGCCCCGCAGGGCGGCACCGGGGAGCTGTTTTTT.

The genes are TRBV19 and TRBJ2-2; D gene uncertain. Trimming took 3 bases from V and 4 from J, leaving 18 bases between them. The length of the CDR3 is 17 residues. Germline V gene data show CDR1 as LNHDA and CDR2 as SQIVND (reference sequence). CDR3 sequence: CASSMWAGTLGTGELFF. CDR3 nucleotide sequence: TGTGCCAGTAGTATGTGGGCAGGCACCCTGGGCACCGGGGAGCTGTTTTTT.

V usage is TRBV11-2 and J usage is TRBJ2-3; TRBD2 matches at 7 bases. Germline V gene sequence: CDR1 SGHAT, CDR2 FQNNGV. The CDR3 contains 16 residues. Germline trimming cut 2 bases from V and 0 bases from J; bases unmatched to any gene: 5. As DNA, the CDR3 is TGTGCCAGCAGCTTATTAGCGGGCTTTAGCACAGATACGCAGTATTTT. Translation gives CASSLLAGFSTDTQYF.

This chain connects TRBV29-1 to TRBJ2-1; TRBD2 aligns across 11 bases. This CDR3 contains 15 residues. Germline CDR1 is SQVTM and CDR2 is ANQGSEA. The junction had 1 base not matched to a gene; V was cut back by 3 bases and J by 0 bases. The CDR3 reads CSVELAGGSYNEQFF. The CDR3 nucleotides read TGCAGCGTTGAGCTAGCGGGAGGCTCCTACAATGAGCAGTTCTTC.

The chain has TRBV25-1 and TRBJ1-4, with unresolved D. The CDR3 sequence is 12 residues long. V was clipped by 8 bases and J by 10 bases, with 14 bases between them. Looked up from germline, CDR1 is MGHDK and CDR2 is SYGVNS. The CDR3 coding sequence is TGTGCCAGCGCGAGGATGGAGGGAAAACTGTTTTTT. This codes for CASARMEGKLFF.

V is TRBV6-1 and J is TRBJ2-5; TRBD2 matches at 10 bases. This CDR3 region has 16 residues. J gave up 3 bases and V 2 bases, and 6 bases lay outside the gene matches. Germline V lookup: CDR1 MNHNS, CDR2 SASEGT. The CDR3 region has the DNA TGTGCCAGCAGTGAATTAGCGGGAGGTAATAAAGAGACCCAGTACTTC. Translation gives CASSELAGGNKETQYF.

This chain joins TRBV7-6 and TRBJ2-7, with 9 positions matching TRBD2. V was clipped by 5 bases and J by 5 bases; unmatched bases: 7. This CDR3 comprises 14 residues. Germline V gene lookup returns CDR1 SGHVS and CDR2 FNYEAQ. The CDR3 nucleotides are TGTGCCAGCAGCCCAGCGGGAGGTAATAACGAGCAGTACTTC. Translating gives CASSPAGGNNEQYF.

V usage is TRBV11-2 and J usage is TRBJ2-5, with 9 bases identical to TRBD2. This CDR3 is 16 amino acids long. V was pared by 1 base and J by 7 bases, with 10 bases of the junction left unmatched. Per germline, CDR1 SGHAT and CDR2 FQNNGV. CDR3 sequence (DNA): TGTGCCAGCAGCTTAGTAGGGGGAGTAGCGGGGGCGACCCAGTACTTC. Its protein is CASSLVGGVAGATQYF.

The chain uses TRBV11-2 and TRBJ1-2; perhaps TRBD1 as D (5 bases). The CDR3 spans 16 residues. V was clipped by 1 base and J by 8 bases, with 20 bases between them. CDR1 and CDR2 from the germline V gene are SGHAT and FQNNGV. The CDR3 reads CASSLVPRENVWGYTF. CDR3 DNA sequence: TGTGCCAGCAGCTTAGTGCCCAGGGAAAACGTATGGGGCTACACCTTC.

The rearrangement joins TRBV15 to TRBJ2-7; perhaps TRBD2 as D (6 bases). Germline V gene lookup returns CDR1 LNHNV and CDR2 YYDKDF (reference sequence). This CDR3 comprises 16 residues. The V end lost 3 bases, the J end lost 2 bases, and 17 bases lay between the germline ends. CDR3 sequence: CATSSATSGVPYEQYF. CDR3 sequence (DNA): TGTGCCACCAGCAGTGCGACGTCGGGAGTCCCCTACGAGCAGTACTTC.

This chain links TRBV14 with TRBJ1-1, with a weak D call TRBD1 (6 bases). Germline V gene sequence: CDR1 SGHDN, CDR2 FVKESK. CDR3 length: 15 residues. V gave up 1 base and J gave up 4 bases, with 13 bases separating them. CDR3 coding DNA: TGTGCCAGCAGCCAAGTGTTGGGGGCGACCACTGAAGCTTTCTTT. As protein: CASSQVLGATTEAFF.

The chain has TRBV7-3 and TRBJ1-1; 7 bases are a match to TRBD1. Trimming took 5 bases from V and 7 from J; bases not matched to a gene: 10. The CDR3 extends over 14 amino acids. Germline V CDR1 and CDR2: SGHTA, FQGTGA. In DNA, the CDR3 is TGTGCCAGCAGCCCTTCGACAGGGAGGTTTGAAGCTTTCTTT. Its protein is CASSPSTGRFEAFF.

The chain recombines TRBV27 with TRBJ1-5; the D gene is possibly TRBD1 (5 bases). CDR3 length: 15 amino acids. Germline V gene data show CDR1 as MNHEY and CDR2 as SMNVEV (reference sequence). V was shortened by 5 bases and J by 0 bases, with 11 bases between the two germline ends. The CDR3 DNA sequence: TGTGCCAGCAGTGCTTCGGGGGGTAGCAATCAGCCCCAGCATTTT. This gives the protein CASSASGGSNQPQHF.